Listed below are T cell receptor beta chains from one sample, sequenced in a study of robustness of blood B and T cell sequencing. A single record per CDR3 protein comes from TCRdb applying MiXCR to the PCR reads. In the table there are roughly 3,500 distinct CDR3 sequences, 45% to 70% of which are singletons. The specimen sequenced was peripheral blood. These receptors all stem from a human donor in good health. CDR3s include the opening cysteine and the closing phenylalanine or tryptophan.

V gene	J gene	CDR3 protein
TRBV20-1	TRBJ1-1	CSAKRETNTEAFF
TRBV20-1	TRBJ2-5	CSAFRGTQYF
TRBV7-2	TRBJ2-7	CASSTGQGDTYEQYF
TRBV5-1	TRBJ1-2	CASSLGFNASPNYGYTF
TRBV5-4	TRBJ2-3	CASSAGQGRTDTQYF
TRBV20-1	TRBJ2-7	CSARDPRGSYEQYF
TRBV6-5	TRBJ2-1	CASSYSITALEQFF
TRBV5-5	TRBJ1-2	CASTPLRGEGETNYGYTF
TRBV29-1	TRBJ1-1	CSVEMLRAEAFF
TRBV6-2/TRBV6-3	TRBJ2-1	CASSYGHNSRNEQFF
TRBV12-5	TRBJ2-6	CASSSGANVLTF
TRBV6-5	TRBJ1-5	CASSYSRQLPTPQHF
TRBV15	TRBJ2-3	CATSTQMTGGVNGGTQYF
TRBV5-5	TRBJ2-1	CASSLVHSGGAANEQFF
TRBV5-6	TRBJ2-1	CASSQGDSWVWDEQFF
TRBV7-3	TRBJ2-6	CASSLLGQGGSGANVLTF
TRBV3-1	TRBJ2-1	CASSQGLAGAYNEQFF
TRBV20-1	TRBJ2-1	CSARVAGGHNEQFF
TRBV6-1	TRBJ2-3	CASSEGGDTDTQYF
TRBV29-1	TRBJ2-5	CSVESGGIRETQYF
TRBV7-2	TRBJ1-2	CASSAREGPFF
TRBV11-2	TRBJ2-7	CASSFVVQGGSYEQYF
TRBV3-1	TRBJ2-7	CASSPTPTVLDEQYF
TRBV10-3	TRBJ2-3	CANRVMDSADTQYF
TRBV15	TRBJ2-1	CATSNGYNEQFF
TRBV20-1	TRBJ2-2	CSARDTKGGDTGELFF
TRBV9	TRBJ1-6	CASSPMGLLNSPLHF
TRBV7-6	TRBJ2-1	CASSPLAGGRRSYNEQFF
TRBV20-1	TRBJ2-3	CSARAGASTDTQYF
TRBV4-2	TRBJ2-7	CASSPRDGVNYEQYF
TRBV10-3	TRBJ1-1	CAISETGYPYEAFF
TRBV7-6	TRBJ1-1	CASSLGGVRNTEAFF
TRBV3-1	TRBJ1-2	CASSQASRDKDSYGYTF
TRBV30	TRBJ1-1	CAWSPTREAFF
TRBV10-1	TRBJ1-6	CASTDGNSPLHF
TRBV6-5	TRBJ1-3	CASSYSPFQSSGNTIYF
TRBV21-1	TRBJ1-5	CAPRRGDQPQHF
TRBV12-3/TRBV12-4	TRBJ1-1	CASSSAGVDTEAFF